The clone carrying this T cell receptor (beta chain) came up many times. Its antigen is as yet unknown. This sample is part of a study of neurological immune-mediated disorders. Germline V gene data show CDR1 as WSHSY and CDR2 as SAAADI. V was pared by 6 bases and J by 0 bases, with 14 bases between. The CDR3 contains 15 residues. TCRdb fed the 5' RACE reads into MiXCR, producing one record per CDR3 protein. The sample has about 55,000 distinct CDR3 sequences, 3% to 4.5% seen once. Whole-study findings and limits: Falling below healthy controls, multiple sclerosis showed the least TCR clonal expansion, while HTLV-1-associated myelopathy showed the most.

The sample was PBMCs. The sequence came from a man aged 25-40 years with multiple sclerosis. The chain employs TRBV10-2 and TRBJ1-1; D may be TRBD1 (6 bases). This CDR3 reads CASRAGTYMNTEAFF. CDR3 coding DNA: TGCGCCAGCAGGGCCGGGACATACATGAACACTGAAGCTTTCTTT.